These T cell receptor beta chains were read from a single sample in a study of shared clonotypes between healthy human individuals. The table came from immunoSEQ multiplex PCR; TCRdb's copy has only in-frame clones and leaves some out. The data contain hundreds of thousands of clones, 95% to 97% of them singletons. Sequenced input: naive CD8+ T cells sorted from blood. The receptor set was obtained from a man aged 30 to 45 in good health. Both conserved end residues are part of each CDR3. D genes are given only for firm matches. A row's size may be missing; if present it is once, few, many or a size class.

few	TRBD1	TRBV4-2	TRBJ1-2	TGTGCCAGCAGCCAAGTGGGACAGGGGTTGTATGGCTACACCTTC	CASSQVGQGLYGYTF
NA	NA	TRBV2	TRBJ1-3	TGTGCCAGCAGGTCCGGGGCCGGCCTCGACACCATATATTTT	CASRSGAGLDTIYF
NA	NA	TRBV9	TRBJ1-5	TGTGCCAGCAGCGGAACAGGAGGGAATCAGCCCCAGCATTTT	CASSGTGGNQPQHF
NA	TRBD1	TRBV11-2	TRBJ1-2	TGTGCCAGCAGCTCCCGTGAATACCGCCCAGGGGGCCAGTACTACACCTTC	CASSSREYRPGGQYYTF
once	NA	TRBV28	TRBJ1-4	TGTGCCAGCAGTTTTTTACAGTATGGCTTTGGGACTAATGAAAAACTGTTTTTT	CASSFLQYGFGTNEKLFF
NA	NA	TRBV5-6	TRBJ1-2	TGTGCCAGCAGCTTCGGGGGATTAGGCTATGGCTACACCTTC	CASSFGGLGYGYTF
NA	TRBD1	TRBV7-9	TRBJ2-1	TGTGCCAGCAGACTTGGGACAGCGGATGAGCAGTTCTTC	CASRLGTADEQFF
NA	TRBD1	TRBV11-2	TRBJ2-3	TGTGCCAGCAGGGGACAGTTGACTAGCACAGATACGCAGTATTTT	CASRGQLTSTDTQYF
NA	NA	TRBV5-1	TRBJ2-1	TGCGCCAGCAGCTGGGGGACGGGGGCGAAACACTACAATGAGCAGTTCTTC	CASSWGTGAKHYNEQFF
NA	NA	TRBV29-1	TRBJ2-3	TGCAGCGTCGGCTCTCACCTCGACCGGGACGTCACAGATACGCAGTATTTT	CSVGSHLDRDVTDTQYF
NA	TRBD1	TRBV7-8	TRBJ2-7	TGTGCCAGCAGCATCAAACGGGACAGAGACTACGAGCAGTACTTC	CASSIKRDRDYEQYF
NA	TRBD2	TRBV4-1	TRBJ2-7	TGCGCCAGCAGCCAAGAAAGGCGGGAGCCGTCCTACGAGCAGTACTTC	CASSQERREPSYEQYF
NA	TRBD1	TRBV14	TRBJ2-7	TGTGCCAGCAGCCAAATGACAGGGGGCTACGAGCAGTACTTC	CASSQMTGGYEQYF
NA	NA	TRBV5-1	TRBJ2-1	TGCGCCAGCAGCTTGGTGGAGTATGAGCAGTTCTTC	CASSLVEYEQFF
NA	NA	TRBV11-3	TRBJ2-7	TGTGCCAGCAGCTTAGGAGGGCATCGCGAGCAGTACTTC	CASSLGGHREQYF
NA	NA	TRBV27	TRBJ1-5	TGTGCCAGCAGTTTAGATGGGTTCGGCAATCAGCCCCAGCATTTT	CASSLDGFGNQPQHF
once	TRBD2	TRBV15	TRBJ2-7	TGTGCCACCAGCCGCGGGAGAGGGGTGGCCTACGAGCAGTACTTC	CATSRGRGVAYEQYF
NA	TRBD1	TRBV7-9	TRBJ1-2	TGTGCCAGCAGCTTTACAGGGGGATTGTTGCCCAACTATGGCTACACCTTC	CASSFTGGLLPNYGYTF
NA	NA	TRBV19	TRBJ2-1	TGTGCCAGTAGTATGAAGCGTGGAGATTCCAATGAGCAGTTCTTC	CASSMKRGDSNEQFF
NA	TRBD1	TRBV7-2	TRBJ1-5	TGTGCCAGCAGCTGGCAGGGGGTAGGCAATCAGCCCCAGCATTTT	CASSWQGVGNQPQHF
NA	NA	TRBV5-4	TRBJ1-1	TGTGCCAGCAGCTTGGATGCAGGGCGGAACACTGAAGCTTTCTTT	CASSLDAGRNTEAFF
NA	NA	TRBV9	TRBJ2-7	TGTGCCAGCAGCGTATTCCCAGGGGGAGGTTACGAGCAGTACTTC	CASSVFPGGGYEQYF
NA	TRBD1	TRBV6-5	TRBJ1-2	TGTGCCAGCAGTCTAGGACAGGGAGTCTATGGCTACACCTTC	CASSLGQGVYGYTF
NA	TRBD2	TRBV13	TRBJ2-1	TGTGCCAGCAGCTTAGATCCGTCTAGCGGGAGGACCAATGAGCAGTTCTTC	CASSLDPSSGRTNEQFF
NA	NA	TRBV7-9	TRBJ2-2	TGTGCCAGCAGCCGAATTAGCGCGAACACCGGGGAGCTGTTTTTT	CASSRISANTGELFF
once	TRBD2	TRBV13	TRBJ2-7	TGTGCCAGCTCGGGAGGGGGTTCCTACGAGCAGTACTTC	CASSGGGSYEQYF
NA	NA	TRBV4-3	TRBJ2-3	TGCGCCAGCAGCCAACAGGGGATGAGCACAGATACGCAGTATTTT	CASSQQGMSTDTQYF
NA	NA	TRBV15	TRBJ1-1	TGTGCCACCAGCAGAGTTGGGGGATCGGCTTTCTTT	CATSRVGGSAFF
NA	NA	TRBV11-2	TRBJ2-3	TGTGCCAGCAGCTTAATTCCGGGATCAGATACGCAGTATTTT	CASSLIPGSDTQYF
NA	NA	TRBV12-5	TRBJ2-1	TGTGCTAGTGGTTTAGGGGACGGATACAATGAGCAGTTCTTC	CASGLGDGYNEQFF
NA	TRBD2	TRBV11-2	TRBJ2-1	TGTGCCAGCAGCTTAGAGCTAGCGGGAGGTTACAATGAGCAGTTCTTC	CASSLELAGGYNEQFF